Below are 22 T cell receptor beta chains sequenced from a single sample in a study of T cells after yellow fever vaccination. Via MiXCR, TCRdb re-called the 5' RACE reads, giving one row per CDR3 protein. This sample yields approximately 600,000 distinct CDR3 sequences, of which 9% to 15% are seen a single time; more than 13% belongs to the top ten. The starting material was PBMCs, obtained on the day of the yellow fever booster vaccination. Receptors were obtained from a man aged 30 to 45 who received the YFV17D yellow fever vaccine.

At least ten counts were recorded for this clonotype. CDR3 loop: CASSPPGTSGNEQFF. CDR3 in DNA: TGTGCCAGCAGCCCTCCCGGGACTAGCGGCAATGAGCAGTTCTTC. This chain links TRBV7-6 with TRBJ2-1; the match to TRBD2 covers 11 bases. V shed 5 bases, J shed 6 bases, and the junction held 6 bases outside the gene matches. The V gene's germline CDR1 is SGHVS and CDR2 FNYEAQ. The CDR3 extends over 15 amino acids.

V and J are TRBV29-1 and TRBJ2-1, with 7 bases lining up with TRBD2. This CDR3 comprises 14 residues. In germline, CDR1 is SQVTM, CDR2 ANQGSEA. The trim removed 7 bases at V and 8 bases at J, leaving 14 bases unmatched. CDR3 in DNA: TGCAGCGCCGCCAAAGGCTCCGCGGGGGATGAGCAGTTCTTC. Translating it yields CSAAKGSAGDEQFF.

The chain is built from TRBV7-9 and TRBJ2-1; TRBD2 matches at 7 bases. The J segment lost 2 bases and the V segment lost 5 bases, leaving 9 bases of the junction unmatched. Germline loops: CDR1 SEHNR, CDR2 FQNEAQ (reference sequence). The CDR3 has 16 amino acids. In DNA form, the CDR3 reads TGTGCCAGCAGCCCCAGGACTAGTTTACCCTACAATGAGCAGTTCTTC. Protein sequence: CASSPRTSLPYNEQFF.

This clonotype was picked up a small number of times. The chain is built from TRBV5-6 and TRBJ2-2; D call uncertain. The CDR3 runs to 14 residues. V was shortened by 0 bases and J by 6 bases, with 9 bases between the two germline ends. Germline V gene data show CDR1 as SGHDT and CDR2 as YYEEEE. The CDR3 bases are TGTGCCAGCAGCTTGGTCAGCCAGGCCGGGGAGCTGTTTTTT. It encodes CASSLVSQAGELFF. The variable domain in full, completed from reference TRBV5-6 and TRBJ2-2, reads DAGVTQSPTHLIKTRGQQVTLRCSPKSGHDTVSWYQQALGQGPQFIFQYYEEEERQRGNFPDRFSGHQFPNYSSELNVNALLLGDSALYLCASSLVSQAGELFFGEGSRLTVL.

The V and J genes are TRBV20-1 and TRBJ2-2, with 10 nucleotides matching TRBD2. CDR1 and CDR2 from the germline V gene are DFQATT and SNEGSKA (reference sequence). The CDR3 is 14 residues long. Trimming at V came to 6 bases and at J to 9 bases, leaving 10 bases not matched to a gene. CDR3 coding DNA: TGCAGTGCCCAGCGGGAGGGCCGGATAAGGGAGCTGTTTTTT. Translating gives CSAQREGRIRELFF.

CDR3 sequence (DNA): TGTGCCAGCAGCCCAAGGACTAGCGGGAGGAGTTACCAAGAGACCCAGTACTTC. This translates into CASSPRTSGRSYQETQYF. The rearrangement joins TRBV7-6 to TRBJ2-5; 14 nucleotides align to TRBD2. Trimming cost V 5 bases and J 0 bases; bases outside gene matches: 8. CDR3 size: 18 residues. Germline lookup yields CDR1 SGHVS and CDR2 FNYEAQ.

A few counts support this clonotype. V and J are TRBV10-3 and TRBJ2-7; a weak D match, TRBD1 (5 bases). Looked up from germline, CDR1 is ENHRY and CDR2 is SYGVKD. V was cut by 5 bases and J by 2 bases, with 7 bases left in between. The CDR3 is 12 residues long. DNA of the CDR3: TGTGCCATCAGTTTGGACACCTACGAGCAGTACTTC. This gives the protein CAISLDTYEQYF.

The V gene is TRBV4-2, the J gene TRBJ2-6; TRBD2 is a possible D gene (6 bases). The CDR3 is 18 amino acids. V gave up 3 bases and J gave up 0 bases, with 15 bases separating them. Germline CDR1 is LGHNA and CDR2 is YNFKEQ. The CDR3 reads CASSQRVTSYSGANVLTF. CDR3 sequence (DNA): TGTGCCAGCAGCCAGAGAGTTACTAGCTACTCTGGGGCCAACGTCCTGACTTTC.

The chain is built from TRBV2 and TRBJ2-5, with TRBD1 matching over 7 bases. The CDR3 consists of 12 residues. Germline CDR1 and CDR2: SNHLY and FYNNEI. The junction had 6 bases not matched to a gene; V was cut back by 9 bases and J by 5 bases. The chain's CDR3 is CASGTVWETQYF. The CDR3, as DNA: TGTGCCAGTGGGACAGTTTGGGAGACCCAGTACTTC. Drawing the rest from reference TRBV2 and TRBJ2-5, the complete variable domain is EPEVTQTPSHQVTQMGQEVILRCVPISNHLYFYWYRQILGQKVEFLVSFYNNEISEKSEIFDDQFSVERPDGSNFTLKIRSTKLEDSAMYFCASGTVWETQYFGPGTRLLVL.

The chain employs TRBV6-2 or TRBV6-3 and TRBJ2-3, with 8 bases fitting TRBD2. The germline V gene encodes CDR1 MNHEY and CDR2 SVGEGT. The CDR3 length is 13 residues. The V gene end was trimmed by 11 bases and the J gene end by 8 bases; junction bases not matched to a gene: 12. CDR3 protein: CAVQRERLSTQYF. Written as DNA, the CDR3 is TGTGCCGTCCAGCGGGAGCGTTTATCTACGCAGTATTTT.

The rearrangement joins TRBV29-1 to TRBJ2-7, with D possibly matching TRBD2 (5 bases). Trimming stripped 5 bases from V and 4 bases from J, with 15 bases between. The CDR3 extends over 13 amino acids. Germline V lookup: CDR1 SQVTM, CDR2 ANQGSEA. The CDR3 nucleotides are TGCAGCGTTCTCGCAGGACTTTCATACGAGCAGTACTTC. Amino acids: CSVLAGLSYEQYF.

This clonotype appeared a few times. The rearrangement links TRBV25-1 to TRBJ1-4; 7 bases match TRBD1. The V and J ends lost 1 base and 8 bases, in that order; junction bases with no gene match: 13. The germline CDR1 and CDR2 sequences are MGHDK and SYGVNS. CDR3 size: 17 residues. CDR3 protein: CASSESKPTGVWEKLFF. The DNA of the CDR3 is TGTGCCAGCAGTGAATCAAAACCTACAGGGGTTTGGGAAAAACTGTTTTTT.

This clonotype has more than one count but fewer than ten. The chain joins TRBV25-1 to TRBJ2-5, with no clear D. Trimming removed 3 bases from V and 7 bases from J, with 9 bases in between. Germline values: CDR1 MGHDK, CDR2 SYGVNS. This CDR3 is built from 12 residues. The CDR3 spells CASSEGFGTQYF. The CDR3 DNA reads TGTGCCAGCAGTGAGGGCTTCGGGACCCAGTACTTC.

This clonotype was seen more than once but under ten times. The chain employs TRBV20-1 and TRBJ2-1, with TRBD1 matching over 10 bases. The CDR3 covers 18 residues. Trimming cost V 5 bases and J 4 bases; bases outside gene matches: 17. Germline CDR1 reads DFQATT; CDR2 reads SNEGSKA (reference sequence). The CDR3 DNA reads as TGCAGTGCTCCCCACGCCGGGACAGGGGCGGGAATTTACAATGAGCAGTTCTTC. Protein: CSAPHAGTGAGIYNEQFF.

This clonotype has a handful of counts. This chain joins TRBV25-1 and TRBJ1-5; maybe TRBD1 (5 bases). CDR1 MGHDK and CDR2 SYGVNS come from the germline V gene. V was shortened by 3 bases and J by 0 bases, with 9 bases between the two germline ends. This CDR3 spans 15 amino acids. The CDR3 spells CASSEGHYSNQPQHF. CDR3 nucleotide sequence: TGTGCCAGCAGTGAGGGGCATTATAGCAATCAGCCCCAGCATTTT.

The gene calls are TRBV7-9 and TRBJ2-1; 12 bases align to TRBD2. CDR3 length: 17 residues. Per the germline V gene, CDR1 is SEHNR and CDR2 is FQNEAQ (reference sequence). The trim removed 5 bases at V and 5 bases at J, leaving 10 bases unmatched. CDR3 loop: CASSSRTSGTENNEQFF. CDR3 nucleotide sequence: TGTGCCAGCAGCAGCCGGACTAGCGGGACCGAAAACAATGAGCAGTTCTTC.

The V gene is TRBV12-3 or TRBV12-4, the J gene TRBJ2-3; 7 positions agree with TRBD2. V was clipped by 5 bases and J by 0 bases; unmatched bases: 8. The CDR3 is 16 residues long. CDR3 in amino acids: CASSRLWGGSTDTQYF. The DNA of the CDR3 is TGTGCCAGCAGTAGACTCTGGGGGGGGAGCACAGATACGCAGTATTTT.

The V gene is TRBV20-1, the J gene TRBJ2-1, with TRBD2 matching 7 bases. Germline CDR1 is DFQATT and CDR2 is SNEGSKA (reference sequence). J gave up 7 bases and V 5 bases, and 14 bases lay outside the gene matches. This CDR3 contains 15 residues. The CDR3 loop is CSALRGAGRGNEQFF. The CDR3 DNA reads TGCAGTGCTCTGAGGGGAGCGGGACGAGGGAATGAGCAGTTCTTC.

V usage is TRBV7-2 and J usage is TRBJ2-1, with D possibly being TRBD1 (5 bases). Germline CDR1 and CDR2: SGHTA and FQGNSA. CDR3 size: 13 residues. V was trimmed by 4 bases and J by 6 bases, leaving 10 bases between them. CDR3 amino acids: CASSSDRSNEQFF. The CDR3 nucleotides are TGTGCCAGCAGCTCAGACAGAAGCAATGAGCAGTTCTTC.

The chain uses TRBV20-1 and TRBJ2-2; no reliable D call. Germline loops: CDR1 DFQATT, CDR2 SNEGSKA (reference sequence). The CDR3 sequence is 15 residues long. V gave up 3 bases and J gave up 3 bases, with 14 bases separating them. In nucleotides, the CDR3 is TGCAGTGCTAGGGGCCCCAAATCTGACACCGGGGAGCTGTTTTTT. Protein sequence: CSARGPKSDTGELFF.

This clonotype appeared a few times. The chain joins TRBV20-1 to TRBJ1-1; tentative D call: TRBD1 (5 bases). V was clipped by 5 bases and J by 7 bases, with 8 bases between them. The CDR3 covers 10 residues. Germline CDR1 and CDR2: DFQATT and SNEGSKA (reference sequence). This CDR3 reads CSAGGREAFF. CDR3 DNA: TGCAGTGCTGGGGGACGTGAAGCTTTCTTT.

This clonotype was found a few times. The rearrangement links TRBV5-1 to TRBJ2-6; TRBD2 matches 8 bases. The germline V gene encodes CDR1 SGHRS and CDR2 YFSETQ. The CDR3 runs 16 residues. V was pared by 5 bases and J by 1 base, with 5 bases of the junction left unmatched. This CDR3 reads CASRIAGHSGANVLTF. Written as DNA, the CDR3 is TGCGCCAGCAGGATAGCGGGACATTCTGGGGCCAACGTCCTGACTTTC.